This record covers a single TCR beta chain. Profiling relied on immunoSEQ multiplex PCR, and the TCRdb table lists in-frame clones only, not all of them. Among 150,000 or so clones, 93% were seen once, and the ten largest hold 5.8%. This record belongs to a study of control samples from healthy donors and cancer patients. Looked up from germline, CDR1 is SEHNR and CDR2 is FQNEAQ (reference sequence). Losses at the gene ends were 3 bases for V and 7 bases for J; bases not matched to a gene: 3. CDR3 length equals 14 residues. The specimen was blood. V gene TRBV7-9 combines with J gene TRBJ1-4, with 9 bases lining up with TRBD1. The receptor was isolated from a man between 18 and 29 years old in good health. The CDR3 region is CASSFVDRGEKLFF. CDR3 in DNA: TGTGCCAGCAGCTTCGTGGACAGGGGTGAAAAACTGTTTTTT.